The 18 T cell receptor beta chains below all came from one sample that was sequenced in a study of blood T cell repertoires in COVID-19 (dated by TCRdb to 2019 to 2021). Library preparation used the immunoSEQ multiplex PCR assay. TCRdb took over this immuneACCESS table, retaining in-frame rearrangements with V and J assigned. Such tables are incomplete; in checked studies, under half of the missing clones stem from an unresolved V gene, and the remainder is unexplained. The sample table contains approximately 300,000 clones; only one count was recorded for roughly 91% of them. Approximately 4.2% of the sample is taken by the ten largest. Material for sequencing was peripheral blood. The receptors stem from a man aged 40-50 years with acute or convalescent COVID-19.

The chain joins TRBV19 to TRBJ1-5, with 7 bases matching TRBD1. The CDR3 runs 16 residues. Losses at the gene ends were 5 bases for V and 6 bases for J; bases not matched to a gene: 13. Per the germline V gene, CDR1 is LNHDA and CDR2 is SQIVND (reference sequence). This chain's CDR3 is CASSGRDSNTGQPQHF. The CDR3 coding sequence is TGTGCCAGTAGTGGGCGGGACAGTAATACGGGTCAGCCCCAGCATTTT.

The chain is built from TRBV2 and TRBJ2-7; possible D gene TRBD1, 6 bases. Germline V CDR1 and CDR2: SNHLY, FYNNEI. Trimming left V 4 bases short and J 3 bases short, with 10 bases between. The CDR3 is 13 amino acids. The DNA for the CDR3 is TGTGCCAGCAGTGGGAGAGGGGGCTACGAGCAGTACTTC. This sequence encodes CASSGRGGYEQYF.

This clone appeared a single time. The chain recombines TRBV28 with TRBJ2-3; the match to TRBD2 covers 11 bases. Germline loops: CDR1 MDHEN, CDR2 SYDVKM. Trimming at V came to 6 bases and at J to 0 bases, leaving 8 bases not matched to a gene. The CDR3 is 17 residues long. The CDR3 spells CASSPVRLAGSTDTQYF. Here the CDR3 DNA reads TGTGCCAGCAGCCCGGTTAGACTAGCGGGGAGCACAGATACGCAGTATTTT.

The chain has TRBV15 and TRBJ2-7; a weak D match, TRBD2 (6 bases). Germline assignment: CDR1 LNHNV and CDR2 YYDKDF (reference sequence). This CDR3 is built from 14 residues. Trimming stripped 0 bases from V and 1 base from J, with 7 bases between. Written as DNA, the CDR3 is TGTGCCACCAGCAGAGATCGGGGGTCCTACGAGCAGTACTTC. This translates into CATSRDRGSYEQYF.

The chain links TRBV10-3 to TRBJ2-7, with D maybe TRBD2 (5 bases). Trimming removed 0 bases from V and 6 bases from J, with 21 bases in between. CDR3 size: 17 residues. CDR1 ENHRY and CDR2 SYGVKD come from the germline V gene. CDR3 sequence: CAISESSGLLISGEQYF. CDR3 DNA: TGTGCCATCAGTGAGTCGTCGGGGTTATTGATCTCGGGCGAGCAGTACTTC.

The chain recombines TRBV6-2 or TRBV6-3 with TRBJ1-5; D unclear. CDR1 is MNHEY, CDR2 SVGEGT, per germline. The CDR3 totals 18 residues. V lost 2 bases and J lost 0, with 17 bases in between. The CDR3 protein is CASSYPGSASHSNQPQHF. DNA of the CDR3: TGTGCCAGCAGTTACCCAGGATCAGCCTCGCATAGCAATCAGCCCCAGCATTTT.

This chain uses TRBV5-4 with TRBJ2-1; D may be TRBD2 (5 bases). Trimming left V 0 bases short and J 4 bases short, with 20 bases between. The germline gives CDR1 SGHNT, CDR2 YYREEE (reference sequence). This CDR3 region has 18 residues. CDR3 nucleotide sequence: TGTGCCAGCAGCTTGGAACCTCCGACTACTCTAGGGTACAATGAGCAGTTCTTC. It codes for CASSLEPPTTLGYNEQFF.

The chain links TRBV7-6 to TRBJ2-3; 11 bases line up with TRBD1. The germline V gene has CDR1 SGHVS and CDR2 FNYEAQ. This CDR3 contains 15 residues. The J segment lost 5 bases and the V segment lost 4 bases, leaving 5 bases of the junction unmatched. CDR3: CASSSGQGALDTQYF. The CDR3, as DNA: TGTGCCAGCAGCTCTGGACAGGGGGCTTTAGATACGCAGTATTTT.

This chain links TRBV3-1 (or the pseudogene TRBV3-2) with TRBJ1-2; D uncertain. This CDR3 contains 13 residues. V dropped 4 bases and J dropped 7 bases, with 13 bases sitting between them. Germline V gives CDR1 LGHDT, CDR2 YNNKEL (reference sequence). In DNA form, the CDR3 reads TGTGCCAGCAGCCCCCGACGGGATATTGGCTACACCTTC. Translated, it gives CASSPRRDIGYTF.

V is TRBV5-4 and J is TRBJ2-6; TRBD1 might be the D (5 bases). Per the germline V gene, CDR1 is SGHNT and CDR2 is YYREEE (reference sequence). This CDR3 comprises 17 residues. Trimming took off 0 bases at V and 2 bases at J, with 12 bases between the two ends. The DNA for the CDR3 is TGTGCCAGCAGCTTGGAGGGCAGGGCGGCTGGGGCCAACGTCCTGACTTTC. This translates into CASSLEGRAAGANVLTF. Full variable domain (missing parts from reference TRBV5-4 and TRBJ2-6): ETGVTQSPTHLIKTRGQQVTLRCSSQSGHNTVSWYQQALGQGPQFIFQYYREEENGRGNFPPRFSGLQFPNYSSELNVNALELDDSALYLCASSLEGRAAGANVLTFGAGSRLTVL.

V usage is TRBV15 and J usage is TRBJ1-4, with 9 bases aligning to TRBD1. J was trimmed by 7 bases and V by 5 bases; bases with no gene match: 8. CDR3 length: 15 residues. In germline, CDR1 is LNHNV, CDR2 YYDKDF (reference sequence). CDR3 sequence (DNA): TGTGCCACCAGCGTGAACAGGGGGCAGAGTGAAAAACTGTTTTTT. Its translation is CATSVNRGQSEKLFF.

This rearrangement joins TRBV19 to TRBJ1-2; D call uncertain. V lost 7 bases and J 3 bases, leaving 12 bases between the germline ends. Germline V gene sequence: CDR1 LNHDA, CDR2 SQIVND (reference sequence). The CDR3 covers 13 residues. The CDR3 nucleotides are TGTGCCAGTAAGCGGGCGCGGGACTATGGCTACACCTTC. Translation: CASKRARDYGYTF.

The rearrangement links TRBV6-5 to TRBJ2-4; a weak D match, TRBD1 (6 bases). Germline CDR1 reads MNHEY; CDR2 reads SVGAGI. V was pared by 4 bases and J by 5 bases, with 12 bases between. The CDR3 has 14 residues. In DNA form, the CDR3 reads TGTGCCAGCAGTTTTATGGGGGCACAAAACATTCAGTACTTC. This encodes CASSFMGAQNIQYF.

V is TRBV18 and J is TRBJ2-1, with 9 bases fitting TRBD2. Losses at the gene ends were 2 bases for V and 3 bases for J; bases not matched to a gene: 5. The CDR3 has 16 residues. Germline V gene data show CDR1 as KGHSH and CDR2 as LQKENI. DNA of the CDR3: TGTGCCAGCTCACCAGGGGCGGGGGGGTTCTACAATGAGCAGTTCTTC. This encodes CASSPGAGGFYNEQFF.

The rearrangement uses TRBV5-1 and TRBJ2-3; a weak D match, TRBD1 (6 bases). The CDR3 spans 12 residues. Trimming cost V 2 bases and J 14 bases, with 15 bases left between them. Germline CDR1 and CDR2: SGHRS and YFSETQ. The CDR3 protein is CASSFGTMEAYF. The DNA for the CDR3 is TGCGCCAGCAGCTTCGGGACAATGGAAGCGTATTTT.

The chain carries TRBV11-2 and TRBJ1-1; D is unresolved. The CDR3 totals 14 residues. Trimming pared 4 bases from V and 7 bases from J, leaving 16 bases between. Looked up from germline, CDR1 is SGHAT and CDR2 is FQNNGV. CDR3 nucleotide sequence: TGTGCCAGCAGCTGGGGAGGATTTTTCGGTGAAGCTTTCTTT. This translates into CASSWGGFFGEAFF. The full variable domain, in which reference TRBV11-2 and TRBJ1-1 provide the parts outside the CDR3, is EAGVAQSPRYKIIEKRQSVAFWCNPISGHATLYWYQQILGQGPKLLIQFQNNGVVDDSQLPKDRFSAERLKGVDSTLKIQPAKLEDSAVYLCASSWGGFFGEAFFGQGTRLTVV.

This chain connects TRBV9 to TRBJ2-1; 10 nucleotides align to TRBD1. The CDR3 totals 16 residues. V gave up 2 bases and J gave up 4 bases; unmatched junction bases: 6. CDR1 and CDR2 (germline): SGDLS, YYNGEE. As DNA, the CDR3 is TGTGCCAGCAGCGTTCTAGGGGACAGGGGATACAATGAGCAGTTCTTC. Protein: CASSVLGDRGYNEQFF.

The CDR3 loop reads CASSENFGFGNTIYF. In nucleotides, the CDR3 is TGTGCCAGCAGTGAAAACTTCGGTTTCGGAAACACCATATATTTT. This chain uses TRBV25-1 with TRBJ1-3; D unclear. The V end was cut by 2 bases, the J end by 4 bases, with 12 bases between. CDR1 and CDR2 from the germline V gene are MGHDK and SYGVNS. The CDR3 loop spans 15 amino acids.